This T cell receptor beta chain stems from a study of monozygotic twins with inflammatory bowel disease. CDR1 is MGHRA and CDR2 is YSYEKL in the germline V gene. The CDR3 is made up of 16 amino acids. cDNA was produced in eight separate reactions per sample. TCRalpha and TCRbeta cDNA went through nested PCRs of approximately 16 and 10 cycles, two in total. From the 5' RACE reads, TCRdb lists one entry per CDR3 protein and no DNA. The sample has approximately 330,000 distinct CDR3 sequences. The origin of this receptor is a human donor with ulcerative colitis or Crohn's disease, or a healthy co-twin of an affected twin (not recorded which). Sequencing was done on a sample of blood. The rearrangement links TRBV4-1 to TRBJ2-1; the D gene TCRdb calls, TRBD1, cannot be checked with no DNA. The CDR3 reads CASSQDRGIGRNEQFF.